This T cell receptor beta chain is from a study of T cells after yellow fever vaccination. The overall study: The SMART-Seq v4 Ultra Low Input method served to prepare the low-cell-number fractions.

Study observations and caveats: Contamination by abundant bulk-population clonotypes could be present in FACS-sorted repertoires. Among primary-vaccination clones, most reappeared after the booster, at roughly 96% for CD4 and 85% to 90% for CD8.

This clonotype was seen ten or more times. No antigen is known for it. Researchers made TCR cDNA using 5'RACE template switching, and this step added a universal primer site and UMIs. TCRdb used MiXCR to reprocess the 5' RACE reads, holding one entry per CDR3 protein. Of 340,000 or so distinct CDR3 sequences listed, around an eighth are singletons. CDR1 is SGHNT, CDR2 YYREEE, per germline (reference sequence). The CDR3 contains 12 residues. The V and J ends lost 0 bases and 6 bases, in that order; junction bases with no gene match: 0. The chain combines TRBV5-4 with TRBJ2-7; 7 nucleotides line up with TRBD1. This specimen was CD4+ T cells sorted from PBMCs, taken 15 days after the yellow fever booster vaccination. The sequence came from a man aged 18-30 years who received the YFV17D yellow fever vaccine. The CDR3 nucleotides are TGTGCCAGCAGCTTGGACAGGGGCGAGCAGTACTTC. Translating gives CASSLDRGEQYF. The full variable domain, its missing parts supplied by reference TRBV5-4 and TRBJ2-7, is ETGVTQSPTHLIKTRGQQVTLRCSSQSGHNTVSWYQQALGQGPQFIFQYYREEENGRGNFPPRFSGLQFPNYSSELNVNALELDDSALYLCASSLDRGEQYFGPGTRLTVT.